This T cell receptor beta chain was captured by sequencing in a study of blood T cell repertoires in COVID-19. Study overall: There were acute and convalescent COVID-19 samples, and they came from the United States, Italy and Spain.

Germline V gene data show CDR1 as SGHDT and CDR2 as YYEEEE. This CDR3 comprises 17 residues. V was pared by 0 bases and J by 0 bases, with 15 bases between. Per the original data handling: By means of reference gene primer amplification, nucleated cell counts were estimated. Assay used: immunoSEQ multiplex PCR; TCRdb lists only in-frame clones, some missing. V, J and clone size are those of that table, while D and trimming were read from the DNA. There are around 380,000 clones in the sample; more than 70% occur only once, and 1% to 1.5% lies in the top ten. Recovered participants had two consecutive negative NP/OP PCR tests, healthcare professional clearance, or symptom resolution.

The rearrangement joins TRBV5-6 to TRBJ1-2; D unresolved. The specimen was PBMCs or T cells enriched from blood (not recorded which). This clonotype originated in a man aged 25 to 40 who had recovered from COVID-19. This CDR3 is CASSLVAPITSNYGYTF. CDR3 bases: TGTGCCAGCAGCTTGGTAGCTCCCATAACTTCTAACTATGGCTACACCTTC. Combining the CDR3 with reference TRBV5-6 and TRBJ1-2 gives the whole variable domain DAGVTQSPTHLIKTRGQQVTLRCSPKSGHDTVSWYQQALGQGPQFIFQYYEEEERQRGNFPDRFSGHQFPNYSSELNVNALLLGDSALYLCASSLVAPITSNYGYTFGSGTRLTVV.